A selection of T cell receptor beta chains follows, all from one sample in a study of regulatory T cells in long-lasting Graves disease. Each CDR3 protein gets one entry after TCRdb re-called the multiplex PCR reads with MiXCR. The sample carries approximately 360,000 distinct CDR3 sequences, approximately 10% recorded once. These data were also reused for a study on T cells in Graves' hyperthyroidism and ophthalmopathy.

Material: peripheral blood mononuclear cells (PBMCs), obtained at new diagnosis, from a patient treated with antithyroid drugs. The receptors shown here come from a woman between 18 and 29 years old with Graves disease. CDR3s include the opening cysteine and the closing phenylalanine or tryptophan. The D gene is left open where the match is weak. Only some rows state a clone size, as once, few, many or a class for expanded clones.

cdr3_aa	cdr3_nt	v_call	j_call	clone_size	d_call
CASSSLGIDSGAKNIQYF	TGTGCCAGCAGTTCGCTCGGTATCGACTCAGGGGCCAAAAACATTCAGTACTTC	TRBV27	TRBJ2-4	many	.
CSARDVGAGGFYNEQFF	TGCAGTGCTAGAGATGTAGGCGCTGGGGGGTTCTACAATGAGCAGTTCTTC	TRBV20-1	TRBJ2-1	many	.
CASSPGPTGTGVHEQYF	TGTGCCAGTTCCCCAGGCCCCACCGGGACAGGGGTCCACGAGCAGTACTTC	TRBV6-1	TRBJ2-7	many	TRBD1
CAISESIRQETQYF	TGTGCCATCAGTGAGTCGATACGGCAAGAGACCCAGTACTTC	TRBV10-3	TRBJ2-5	few	.
CASSLRLAGQGETQYF	TGTGCCAGCAGTTTACGACTAGCGGGACAAGGAGAGACCCAGTACTTC	TRBV28	TRBJ2-5	many	TRBD2
CASSQGPGRGSPLHF	TGTGCCAGCAGCCAAGGGCCGGGGAGGGGTTCACCCCTCCACTTT	TRBV5-6	TRBJ1-6	.	.
CASSYPQGGSGNTIYF	TGTGCCAGCAGTTACCCCCAGGGAGGGTCTGGAAACACCATATATTTT	TRBV6-5	TRBJ1-3	many	.
CASSLLRDTEAFF	TGTGCCAGCAGCTTACTCAGGGATACTGAAGCTTTCTTT	TRBV7-9	TRBJ1-1	many	.
CASSESAVYYGYTF	TGTGCCAGCAGTGAATCGGCAGTATACTATGGCTACACCTTC	TRBV25-1	TRBJ1-2	.	.
CASSFRREETQYF	TGCGCCAGCAGCTTCCGACGCGAAGAGACCCAGTACTTC	TRBV5-1	TRBJ2-5	many	.
CASSYTLYNEQFF	TGTGCCAGCAGTTACACCCTATACAATGAGCAGTTCTTC	TRBV6-5	TRBJ2-1	many	.
CASSSFTGVSDTGELFF	TGTGCCAGCAGCTCATTTACCGGCGTATCGGACACCGGGGAGCTGTTTTTT	TRBV11-2	TRBJ2-2	many	.
CASSLGMGQSTGELFF	TGCGCCAGCAGCTTGGGTATGGGACAGAGCACCGGGGAGCTGTTTTTT	TRBV5-1	TRBJ2-2	many	TRBD1